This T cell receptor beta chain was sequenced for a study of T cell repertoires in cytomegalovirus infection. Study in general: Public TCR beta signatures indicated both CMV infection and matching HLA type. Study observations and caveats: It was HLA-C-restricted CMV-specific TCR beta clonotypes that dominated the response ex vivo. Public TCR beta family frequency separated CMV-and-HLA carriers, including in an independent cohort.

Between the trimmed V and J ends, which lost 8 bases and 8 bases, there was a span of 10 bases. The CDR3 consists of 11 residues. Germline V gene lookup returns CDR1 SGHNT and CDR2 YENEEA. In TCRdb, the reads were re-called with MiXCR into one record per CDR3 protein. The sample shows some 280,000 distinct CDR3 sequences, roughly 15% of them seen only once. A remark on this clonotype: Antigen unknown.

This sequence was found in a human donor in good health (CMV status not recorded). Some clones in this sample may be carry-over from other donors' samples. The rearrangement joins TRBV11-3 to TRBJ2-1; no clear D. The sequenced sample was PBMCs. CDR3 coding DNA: TGTGCCAGCTCCCTAGGTTATGAGCAGTTCTTC. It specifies CASSLGYEQFF.